Described below is a single T cell receptor (beta chain) sequence and its context. Its antigen remains unidentified. This entry comes from a study of OX40 agonist ivuxolimab in advanced cancers. Overall study results and limits: More expanded clones were found, on average, in CD8+ than in CD4+ T cells. At 0.1 to 3.0 mg/kg, clonal expansion of CD4+ and CD8+ blood T cells had occurred by week 6. At 0.1-3.0 mg/kg, partial responders had clonal expansion among the lowest observed.

Sequencing used immunoSEQ multiplex PCR; TCRdb keeps in-frame clones, though not all of them. The sample yields tens of thousands of clones, 70% to 90% seen once. V was trimmed by 0 bases and J by 7 bases, leaving 13 bases between them. CDR1 is LGHNA and CDR2 is YSLEER in the germline V gene. This CDR3 has 15 residues. V and J are TRBV4-3 and TRBJ2-4; tentatively, D is TRBD2 (6 bases). The TCR sequence derives from an adult with an advanced solid tumor such as melanoma, head and neck, liver or kidney cancer. The sequencing here drew on CD4+ or CD8+ T cells sorted from blood, taken in a trial of the OX40 agonist ivuxolimab. The CDR3 here is CASSQELSGVNIQYF. The DNA of the CDR3 is TGCGCCAGCAGCCAAGAACTCTCGGGAGTGAACATTCAGTACTTC.